This TCR beta chain was sequenced in a study of metastatic and nonmetastatic thyroid tumors. Background on the study: Repertoire comparisons spanned blood and tumor or nodule tissue from malignant and benign thyroid patients. Study findings and constraints: In both blood and tumor samples, TCR beta diversity was reported significantly higher for malignant than benign nodules.

Each patient came to thyroid surgery without any prior treatment (of any kind). This clone was detected ten times or more. What it binds is not known. MiXCR reprocessed the PCR reads for TCRdb. The profile shows tens of thousands of clones, more than 13% of them singletons. Germline lookup yields CDR1 SGHKS and CDR2 YYEKEE (reference sequence). V was cut by 0 bases and J by 1 base, with 10 bases left in between. The CDR3 loop spans 15 amino acids. The TCR sequence derives from a female donor with papillary thyroid cancer or a benign thyroid nodule (not recorded which). Some clones in this sample may be carry-over from other donors' samples. What was sequenced was blood. The chain links TRBV5-5 to TRBJ1-1; a possible D gene is TRBD1 (6 bases). CDR3 coding DNA: TGTGCCAGCAGCTTGGGTTTACAGGGGAACACTGAAGCTTTCTTT. Translation gives CASSLGLQGNTEAFF.